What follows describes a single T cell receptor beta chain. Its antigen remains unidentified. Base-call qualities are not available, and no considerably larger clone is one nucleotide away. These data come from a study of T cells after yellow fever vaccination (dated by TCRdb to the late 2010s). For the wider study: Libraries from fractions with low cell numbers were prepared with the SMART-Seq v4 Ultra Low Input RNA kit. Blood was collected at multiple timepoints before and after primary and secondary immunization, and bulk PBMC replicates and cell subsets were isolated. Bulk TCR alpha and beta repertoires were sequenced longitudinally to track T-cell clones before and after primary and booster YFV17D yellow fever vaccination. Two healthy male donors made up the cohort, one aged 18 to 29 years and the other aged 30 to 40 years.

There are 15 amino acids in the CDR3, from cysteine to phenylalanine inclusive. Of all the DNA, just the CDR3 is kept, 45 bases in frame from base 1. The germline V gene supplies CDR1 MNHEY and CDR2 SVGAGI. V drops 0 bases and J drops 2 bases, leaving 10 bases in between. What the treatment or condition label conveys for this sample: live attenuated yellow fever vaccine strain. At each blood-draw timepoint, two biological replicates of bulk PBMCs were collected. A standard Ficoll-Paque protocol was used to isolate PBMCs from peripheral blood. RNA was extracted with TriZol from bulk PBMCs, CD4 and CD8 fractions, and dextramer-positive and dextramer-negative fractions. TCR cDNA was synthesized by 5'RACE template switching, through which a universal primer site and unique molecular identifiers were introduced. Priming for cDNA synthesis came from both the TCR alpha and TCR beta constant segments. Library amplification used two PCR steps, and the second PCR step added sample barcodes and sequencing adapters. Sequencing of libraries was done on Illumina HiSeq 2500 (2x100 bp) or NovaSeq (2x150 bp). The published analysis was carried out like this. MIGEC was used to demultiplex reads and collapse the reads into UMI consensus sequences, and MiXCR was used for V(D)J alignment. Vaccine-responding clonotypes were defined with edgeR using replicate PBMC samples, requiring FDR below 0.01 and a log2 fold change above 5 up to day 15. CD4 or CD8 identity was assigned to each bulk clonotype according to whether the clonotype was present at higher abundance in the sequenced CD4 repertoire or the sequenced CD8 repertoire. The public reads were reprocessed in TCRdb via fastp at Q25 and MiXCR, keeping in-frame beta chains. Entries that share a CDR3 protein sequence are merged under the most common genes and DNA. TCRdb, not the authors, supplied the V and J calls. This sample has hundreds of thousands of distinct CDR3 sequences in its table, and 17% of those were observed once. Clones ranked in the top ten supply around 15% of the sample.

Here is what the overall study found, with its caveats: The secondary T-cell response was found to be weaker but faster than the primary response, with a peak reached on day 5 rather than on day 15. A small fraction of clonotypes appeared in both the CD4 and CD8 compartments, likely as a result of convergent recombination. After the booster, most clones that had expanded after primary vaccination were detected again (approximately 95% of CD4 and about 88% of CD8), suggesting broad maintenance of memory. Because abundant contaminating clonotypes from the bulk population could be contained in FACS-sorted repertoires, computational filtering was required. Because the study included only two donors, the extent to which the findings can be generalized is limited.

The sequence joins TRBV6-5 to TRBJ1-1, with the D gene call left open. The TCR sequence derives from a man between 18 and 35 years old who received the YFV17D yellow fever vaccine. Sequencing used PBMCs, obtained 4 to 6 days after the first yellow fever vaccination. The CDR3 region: CASSYSSPANTEAFF. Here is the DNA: TGTGCCAGCAGTTACTCGTCACCAGCAAACACTGAAGCTTTCTTT.